These 27 T cell receptor beta chains came from one sample sequenced in a study of OX40 agonist ivuxolimab in advanced cancers. The protocol was immunoSEQ multiplex PCR, while the TCRdb copy is restricted to in-frame clones and leaves out a portion. In the table there are around 30,000 clones, 82% of which are singletons. The source was CD4+ or CD8+ T cells sorted from blood, collected in a trial of the OX40 agonist ivuxolimab. Source of these receptors: an adult with an advanced solid tumor such as melanoma, head and neck, liver or kidney cancer.

This clone was detected only a few times. In DNA form, the CDR3 reads TGTGCCAGCAGGGGTTCCATCCGGGACAGCCAACACTACACCTTC. Protein sequence: CASRGSIRDSQHYTF. This chain links TRBV6-6 with TRBJ1-2; 7 bases align to TRBD1. This CDR3 comprises 15 residues. V trimming: 6 bases; J trimming: 10 bases; junction bases outside the gene matches: 17. Germline CDR1 is MNHNY and CDR2 is SVGAGI (reference sequence).

V is TRBV11-3 and J is TRBJ2-1; D tentatively reads TRBD1 or TRBD2 (5 bases each). Germline CDR1 SGHNT, CDR2 YENEEA. The V end lost 5 bases, the J end lost 9 bases, and 17 bases lay between the germline ends. This CDR3 spans 14 amino acids. The CDR3 DNA sequence: TGTGCCAGCAGCCCCGGCCAGAGGGACGGTGAGCAGTTCTTC. Its translation is CASSPGQRDGEQFF.

The chain has TRBV18 and TRBJ2-1; a possible D gene is TRBD2 (5 bases). The germline CDR1 and CDR2 sequences are KGHSH and LQKENI. The CDR3 extends over 15 amino acids. The V gene lost 1 base and the J gene lost 8 bases, with 15 bases spanning the gap. The DNA of the CDR3 is TGTGCCAGCTCACCACAAGAACTAGTGAGGGATGAGCAGTTCTTC. Encoded protein: CASSPQELVRDEQFF.

This chain uses TRBV5-1 with TRBJ1-1; D is possibly TRBD1 (6 bases). The V gene lost 4 bases and the J gene lost 0 bases, with 7 bases spanning the gap. The CDR3 has 13 residues. CDR1 is SGHRS, CDR2 YFSETQ, per germline. The CDR3 protein is CASSRTVNTEAFF. The CDR3 bases are TGCGCCAGCAGCCGGACAGTGAACACTGAAGCTTTCTTT. The full variable domain, with the rest looked up from reference TRBV5-1 and TRBJ1-1, is KAGVTQTPRYLIKTRGQQVTLSCSPISGHRSVSWYQQTPGQGLQFLFEYFSETQRNKGNFPGRFSGRQFSNSRSEMNVSTLELGDSALYLCASSRTVNTEAFFGQGTRLTVV.

The V and J genes are TRBV7-3 and TRBJ2-3, with 13 bases matching TRBD2. The ends lost 3 bases at V and 2 bases at J; junction bases unmatched: 2. CDR3 length: 16 residues. Germline CDR1 and CDR2: SGHTA and FQGTGA. CDR3 in amino acids: CASSLTSGGITDTQYF. CDR3 nucleotides: TGTGCCAGCAGCTTGACTAGCGGGGGGATCACAGATACGCAGTATTTT.

The chain uses TRBV11-1 and TRBJ2-1, with a weak D call TRBD1 (5 bases). Trimming stripped 3 bases from V and 0 bases from J, with 9 bases between. This CDR3 spans 15 amino acids. Germline V CDR1 and CDR2: SGHAT, FQDESV (reference sequence). The CDR3 region is CASSFRRGSYNEQFF. CDR3 sequence (DNA): TGTGCCAGCAGCTTCCGAAGGGGCTCCTACAATGAGCAGTTCTTC.

In its sample, this clone was seen a few times. V is TRBV5-8 and J is TRBJ2-3; no definite D call. V was trimmed by 4 bases and J by 6 bases, leaving 9 bases between them. Germline CDR1 and CDR2: SGHTS and YDEGEE. There are 12 residues in the CDR3. The CDR3 loop is CASSLPADTQYF. The DNA of the CDR3 is TGTGCCAGCAGCCTACCCGCGGATACGCAGTATTTT.

DNA of the CDR3: TGTGCCAGCAGCTTGGTTGTGAACACTGAAGCTTTCTTT. Translation: CASSLVVNTEAFF. The rearrangement joins TRBV7-9 to TRBJ1-1; unclear D gene. In germline, CDR1 is SEHNR, CDR2 FQNEAQ (reference sequence). V dropped 3 bases and J dropped 0 bases, with 5 bases sitting between them. The CDR3 covers 13 residues.

The chain recombines TRBV29-1 with TRBJ1-2; D might be TRBD1 (5 bases). This CDR3 contains 13 residues. Germline V gene lookup returns CDR1 SQVTM and CDR2 ANQGSEA. V was cut by 2 bases and J by 3 bases, with 10 bases left in between. DNA for the CDR3: TGCAGCGTTGAATGGCAGGGCCACTATGGCTACACCTTC. This sequence encodes CSVEWQGHYGYTF.

This chain links TRBV7-9 with TRBJ2-5; 10 bases align to TRBD1. V lost 1 base and J lost 5; bases outside the gene matches: 10. Germline lookup yields CDR1 SEHNR and CDR2 FQNEAQ (reference sequence). This CDR3 spans 17 amino acids. CDR3 residues: CASSLGTGTGEGETQYF. DNA for the CDR3: TGTGCCAGCAGCTTAGGAACCGGGACAGGGGAGGGCGAGACCCAGTACTTC.

The rearrangement uses TRBV15 and TRBJ2-7; D tentatively reads TRBD1 or TRBD2 (5 bases each). The CDR3 totals 16 residues. Per the germline V gene, CDR1 is LNHNV and CDR2 is YYDKDF (reference sequence). V shed 1 base and J shed 2 bases, with 15 bases lying between them. DNA for the CDR3: TGTGCCACCAGCAGAGGAGGGTCAGGGTCAGCCTACGAGCAGTACTTC. This translates into CATSRGGSGSAYEQYF.

The sample holds a few counts of this clone. The CDR3 DNA follows: TGTGCCAGCTCACCAGGAGCGAACACTGAAGCTTTCTTT. Protein sequence: CASSPGANTEAFF. The chain recombines TRBV18 with TRBJ1-1; no clear D. Per the germline V gene, CDR1 is KGHSH and CDR2 is LQKENI. This CDR3 region has 13 residues. V lost 2 bases, J lost 1 base, and 5 bases lay in between.

The chain has TRBV7-9 and TRBJ2-1; D is uncertain. In germline, CDR1 is SEHNR, CDR2 FQNEAQ (reference sequence). The CDR3 spans 13 residues. Deletions cut 3 bases from V and 9 bases from J, with 12 bases between. Here the CDR3 reads CASSFYLRGEQFF. The CDR3 coding sequence is TGTGCCAGCAGCTTTTATTTGCGAGGTGAGCAGTTCTTC. Filled out from reference TRBV7-9 and TRBJ2-1, the complete variable domain reads DTGVSQNPRHKITKRGQNVTFRCDPISEHNRLYWYRQTLGQGPEFLTYFQNEAQLEKSRLLSDRFSAERPKGSFSTLEIQRTEQGDSAMYLCASSFYLRGEQFFGPGTRLTVL.

The V call is TRBV28, the J call TRBJ2-7; 12 bases align to TRBD1. There are 16 residues in the CDR3. The J segment lost 7 bases and the V segment lost 5 bases, leaving 12 bases of the junction unmatched. Germline V lookup: CDR1 MDHEN, CDR2 SYDVKM. CDR3 sequence reads: CASSEPGQGATWEQYF. CDR3 coding DNA: TGTGCCAGCAGTGAGCCGGGACAGGGGGCGACTTGGGAGCAGTACTTC.

The CDR3 loop is CASSQSGIYNEQFF. The CDR3 DNA is TGTGCCAGCAGCCAAAGCGGAATCTACAATGAGCAGTTCTTC. The chain couples TRBV7-3 to TRBJ2-1; TRBD2 might be the D (5 bases). Germline CDR1 and CDR2: SGHTA and FQGTGA. The CDR3 is made up of 14 amino acids. V was shortened by 5 bases and J by 3 bases, with 11 bases between the two germline ends.

The CDR3 loop is CASSEPGRQGETQYF. The DNA for the CDR3 is TGTGCCAGCAGCGAACCAGGTAGACAAGGAGAGACCCAGTACTTC. The chain carries TRBV5-4 and TRBJ2-5; D ambiguous. This CDR3 is built from 15 residues. With 4 bases removed from V and 4 bases from J, the gap between germline ends came to 17 bases. The germline V gene encodes CDR1 SGHNT and CDR2 YYREEE (reference sequence). The full variable domain, with the rest looked up from reference TRBV5-4 and TRBJ2-5, is ETGVTQSPTHLIKTRGQQVTLRCSSQSGHNTVSWYQQALGQGPQFIFQYYREEENGRGNFPPRFSGLQFPNYSSELNVNALELDDSALYLCASSEPGRQGETQYFGPGTRLLVL.

The chain carries TRBV7-2 and TRBJ1-4, with D perhaps matching TRBD1 (5 bases). The length of the CDR3 is 13 residues. V dropped 5 bases and J dropped 4 bases, with 8 bases sitting between them. From germline, CDR1 is SGHTA and CDR2 FQGNSA. The CDR3: CASSAGFNEKLFF. In nucleotides, the CDR3 is TGTGCCAGCAGCGCAGGGTTTAATGAAAAACTGTTTTTT.

The chain has TRBV6-5 and TRBJ2-5, with 7 bases aligning to TRBD1. TRBJ2-7 matches the DNA end more closely, so the J call is doubtful. The CDR3 is made up of 15 amino acids. Germline CDR1 and CDR2: MNHEY and SVGAGI. The CDR3 loop is CASSYTYRGDYEQYF. CDR3 in DNA: TGTGCCAGCAGTTACACTTACAGGGGCGACTACGAGCAGTACTTC.

This rearrangement joins TRBV7-2 to TRBJ1-5, with 10 bases matching TRBD1. The ends lost 5 bases at V and 4 bases at J; junction bases unmatched: 11. The V gene's germline CDR1 is SGHTA and CDR2 FQGNSA. The CDR3 has 17 residues. The CDR3 spells CASSAPPGQGRNQPQHF. CDR3 coding DNA: TGTGCCAGCAGCGCCCCACCGGGACAGGGGAGGAATCAGCCCCAGCATTTT.

V gene TRBV2 combines with J gene TRBJ2-7; D unclear. Trimming shortened V by 6 bases and J by 1 base, and 16 bases separated the two germline ends. Germline-derived CDR1 and CDR2 are SNHLY and FYNNEI. The CDR3 runs 15 residues. In DNA form, the CDR3 reads TGTGCCAGCAGGCCCCTTGGGATTGGGTCCTACGAGCAGTACTTC. Translated: CASRPLGIGSYEQYF. Full variable domain (outside the CDR3, taken from reference TRBV2 and TRBJ2-7): EPEVTQTPSHQVTQMGQEVILRCVPISNHLYFYWYRQILGQKVEFLVSFYNNEISEKSEIFDDQFSVERPDGSNFTLKIRSTKLEDSAMYFCASRPLGIGSYEQYFGPGTRLTVT.

The chain has TRBV30 and TRBJ2-2, with a possible D match to TRBD1 (5 bases). The CDR3 totals 14 residues. The V end was cut by 0 bases, the J end by 4 bases, with 9 bases between. The V gene's germline CDR1 is GTSNPN and CDR2 SVGIG (reference sequence). DNA for the CDR3: TGTGCCTGGAGTGTACGCCAGGGCACCGGGGAGCTGTTTTTT. It yields the protein CAWSVRQGTGELFF.

V usage is TRBV7-3 and J usage is TRBJ1-1; unclear D gene. Germline V CDR1 and CDR2: SGHTA, FQGTGA. The CDR3 spans 14 residues. V shed 8 bases and J shed 0 bases, with 13 bases lying between them. CDR3 amino acids: CASSRSGMNTEAFF. In nucleotides, the CDR3 is TGTGCCAGCTCCCGCAGTGGTATGAACACTGAAGCTTTCTTT.

This sequence joins TRBV25-1 and TRBJ1-1; weak D call: TRBD1 (6 bases). CDR1 and CDR2 from the germline V gene are MGHDK and SYGVNS. Trimming took 6 bases from V and 4 from J, leaving 12 bases between them. The CDR3 runs 13 residues. The CDR3 region has the DNA TGTGCCAGCAGGAGAACAGGGATCACTGAAGCTTTCTTT. Translated, it gives CASRRTGITEAFF.

The rearrangement joins TRBV19 to TRBJ2-1, with 9 positions matching TRBD1. There are 14 residues in the CDR3. Germline V lookup: CDR1 LNHDA, CDR2 SQIVND (reference sequence). V lost 4 bases and J lost 7; bases outside the gene matches: 5. Here the CDR3 reads CASSKQGARNEQFF. The CDR3 DNA is TGTGCCAGTAGTAAACAGGGGGCTCGGAATGAGCAGTTCTTC.

J is TRBJ2-7 and V is TRBV20-1, with no clear D. Germline CDR1 reads DFQATT; CDR2 reads SNEGSKA (reference sequence). V was pared by 3 bases and J by 3 bases, with 6 bases between. The CDR3 has 11 residues. The CDR3: CSASNGYEQYF. The CDR3 nucleotides are TGCAGTGCTAGTAATGGCTACGAGCAGTACTTC.

The chain combines TRBV6-5 with TRBJ2-3; 8 bases fit TRBD1. The germline CDR1 and CDR2 sequences are MNHEY and SVGAGI. The CDR3 is made up of 15 amino acids. The V segment lost 6 bases and the J segment 1 base; nucleotides outside the gene matches: 6. The CDR3 DNA sequence: TGTGCCAGCAGGAACTCGGGACAGGGCACAGATACGCAGTATTTT. This translates into CASRNSGQGTDTQYF.

V gene TRBV4-1 combines with J gene TRBJ2-1, with 9 bases aligning to TRBD2. The germline gives CDR1 MGHRA, CDR2 YSYEKL. The CDR3 contains 18 residues. Trimming removed 5 bases from V and 3 bases from J; junction bases left unmatched: 14. The CDR3 coding sequence is TGCGCCAGCAGCATCTACTCCCAGACTAGCGGAAACTACAATGAGCAGTTCTTC. This gives the protein CASSIYSQTSGNYNEQFF.